This record looks at one T cell receptor (beta chain) sequence and its context. CDR3 length: 12 amino acids. Germline V gene sequence: CDR1 SNHLY, CDR2 FYNNEI. Trimming cost V 9 bases and J 2 bases; bases outside gene matches: 3. These data are taken from a study of blood T cell repertoires in COVID-19. As for the study in general: Samples taken during acute and convalescent COVID-19 were collected in the United States, Italy and Spain. Sources were T cells, B-cell-depleted T cells, or PBMCs; the material itself was cDNA or gDNA.

How the authors handled the data: Scientists estimated how many nucleated cells there were by amplifying reference gene primers. Measured with immunoSEQ multiplex PCR; TCRdb has only the in-frame clones, and not every one. V, J and clone size reflect that table, while D and trimming were determined from the DNA. This sample has 150,000 to 200,000 clones, with approximately 79% found just once. The V gene is TRBV2, the J gene TRBJ1-1; TRBD1 agrees at 7 bases. The sequence was collected from a woman of 80 years or more with acute or convalescent COVID-19. Sequences were obtained from peripheral blood. CDR3 DNA: TGTGCCAGAGGGGACAGTAACACTGAAGCTTTCTTT. This encodes CARGDSNTEAFF. Full variable domain (remainder filled in from reference TRBV2 and TRBJ1-1): EPEVTQTPSHQVTQMGQEVILRCVPISNHLYFYWYRQILGQKVEFLVSFYNNEISEKSEIFDDQFSVERPDGSNFTLKIRSTKLEDSAMYFCARGDSNTEAFFGQGTRLTVV.